These 32 T cell receptor beta chains came from one sample sequenced in a study of Ad26.COV2.S vaccination and SARS-CoV-2 variants. Sequencing was performed with immunoSEQ multiplex PCR; in TCRdb, only in-frame clones are kept and a portion is missing. The sample carries some 460,000 clones, 80% to 90% recorded once. Documented treatment: 15 to 20 received Ad26.COV2.S at low or high dose, single or two shots; roughly five received placebo; per-sample allocation not given. At day 63 after the first vaccine or placebo injection, samples were drawn. Material: peripheral blood, obtained in a trial of Ad26.COV2.S vaccine versus placebo. The receptors originated from a person between 18 and 59 years old who received the Ad26.COV2.S COVID-19 vaccine or a placebo.

The chain links TRBV28 to TRBJ1-6; 7 nucleotides line up with TRBD1. Germline V gene lookup returns CDR1 MDHEN and CDR2 SYDVKM. Trimming at V came to 5 bases and at J to 8 bases, leaving 9 bases not matched to a gene. The CDR3 contains 15 residues. CDR3 DNA sequence: TGTGCCAGCAGTCAATACAGGGGACGGGATTCACCCCTCCACTTT. This translates into CASSQYRGRDSPLHF.

The CDR3 nucleotides are TGTGCCAGCAGTTTAAAGGTCCGGAATGGTAACACTGAAGCTTTCTTT. It specifies CASSLKVRNGNTEAFF. V and J are TRBV28 and TRBJ1-1; no firm D call. The V gene's germline CDR1 is MDHEN and CDR2 SYDVKM. This CDR3 has 16 residues. The V end was cut by 2 bases, the J end by 2 bases, with 15 bases between.

The genes are TRBV13 and TRBJ2-2; D is undetermined. V was pared by 6 bases and J by 1 base, with 15 bases between. The germline gives CDR1 PRHDT, CDR2 FYEKMQ (reference sequence). The CDR3 loop spans 16 amino acids. The CDR3 reads CASREKGQMNTGELFF. As DNA, the CDR3 is TGTGCCAGCAGGGAGAAGGGTCAGATGAACACCGGGGAGCTGTTTTTT.

This chain uses TRBV7-9 with TRBJ1-1; D is perhaps TRBD1 (5 bases). The ends were cut back, 3 bases at V and 0 bases at J, with 8 bases in the middle. Germline V lookup: CDR1 SEHNR, CDR2 FQNEAQ (reference sequence). The CDR3 extends over 14 amino acids. Here the CDR3 reads CASSFGGLNTEAFF. CDR3 sequence (DNA): TGTGCCAGCAGCTTTGGGGGATTGAACACTGAAGCTTTCTTT.

Points on this clone: Other DNA sequences in this specimen translate into the identical CDR3. The J gene is TRBJ2-7, the V gene TRBV5-1, with D tentatively TRBD1 (6 bases). Germline lookup yields CDR1 SGHRS and CDR2 YFSETQ. V lost 0 bases and J 0 bases, leaving 10 bases between the germline ends. The CDR3 sequence is 15 residues long. CDR3 region: CASSLAWGPSYEQYF. Written as DNA, the CDR3 is TGCGCCAGCAGCTTGGCGTGGGGGCCCTCCTACGAGCAGTACTTC.

The chain has TRBV2 and TRBJ1-6, with D hard to call. CDR3 length: 13 residues. The germline CDR1 and CDR2 sequences are SNHLY and FYNNEI. V lost 3 bases, J lost 5 bases, and 5 bases lay in between. CDR3 protein: CASSEGHNSPLHF. CDR3 sequence (DNA): TGTGCCAGCAGTGAGGGCCATAATTCACCCCTCCACTTT.

This clone appeared once. The chain joins TRBV6-2 or TRBV6-3 to TRBJ2-1; D is unresolved. V was pared by 3 bases and J by 7 bases, with 10 bases between. Germline V gene lookup returns CDR1 MNHEY and CDR2 SVGEGT. The CDR3 consists of 13 residues. CDR3 coding DNA: TGTGCCAGCAGTTATTCAGGATGGAATGAGCAGTTCTTC. Translating gives CASSYSGWNEQFF.

The chain links TRBV27 to TRBJ1-1; TRBD1 agrees at 7 bases. Germline loops: CDR1 MNHEY, CDR2 SMNVEV (reference sequence). V gave up 5 bases and J gave up 0 bases; unmatched junction bases: 9. This CDR3 region has 16 residues. The CDR3 sequence: CASSLTTGRLNTEAFF. Written as DNA, the CDR3 is TGTGCCAGCAGTCTAACGACAGGGAGGTTGAACACTGAAGCTTTCTTT.

This clone was counted once. The rearrangement links TRBV5-1 to TRBJ2-5; a weak D match, TRBD2 (6 bases). Germline V gene sequence: CDR1 SGHRS, CDR2 YFSETQ. The CDR3 sequence is 15 residues long. V was cut by 4 bases and J by 2 bases, with 15 bases left in between. The CDR3 sequence: CASSASGTAQETQYF. The CDR3 DNA reads as TGCGCCAGCAGCGCCTCAGGGACTGCACAAGAGACCCAGTACTTC.

The chain is built from TRBV24-1 and TRBJ1-1, with no clear D. V was shortened by 4 bases and J by 8 bases, with 7 bases between the two germline ends. The germline CDR1 and CDR2 sequences are KGHDR and SFDVKD. The CDR3 totals 11 residues. In DNA form, the CDR3 reads TGTGCCACCAGTGACCTGAGAGAAGCTTTCTTT. It codes for CATSDLREAFF.

V and J are TRBV29-1 and TRBJ1-5; a weak D match, TRBD1 (5 bases). This CDR3 region has 13 residues. The V end was cut by 5 bases, the J end by 6 bases, with 14 bases between. CDR1 SQVTM and CDR2 ANQGSEA come from the germline V gene. CDR3 amino acids: CSVSKTQGQPQHF. The CDR3 nucleotides read TGCAGCGTTTCTAAAACCCAGGGTCAGCCCCAGCATTTT.

The rearrangement joins TRBV5-1 to TRBJ2-5, with 10 bases lining up with TRBD2. Germline assignment: CDR1 SGHRS and CDR2 YFSETQ. V shed 3 bases and J 1 base; nucleotides not matched to a gene: 6. CDR3 length: 16 amino acids. CDR3 protein: CASSSLAGAAQETQYF. The CDR3 nucleotides read TGCGCCAGCAGCTCCCTAGCGGGGGCTGCCCAAGAGACCCAGTACTTC.

The rearrangement uses TRBV3-1 (or the pseudogene TRBV3-2) and TRBJ2-1; a weak D match, TRBD1 (5 bases). The CDR3 loop spans 12 amino acids. Germline loops: CDR1 LGHDT, CDR2 YNNKEL (reference sequence). V lost 1 base, J lost 10 bases, and 8 bases lay in between. CDR3 sequence reads: CASSQGPGEQFF. The CDR3 bases are TGTGCCAGCAGCCAAGGCCCAGGGGAGCAGTTCTTC.

A single count supports this clone. V usage is TRBV6-1 and J usage is TRBJ1-3, with no clear D. The length of the CDR3 is 15 residues. V was clipped by 5 bases and J by 4 bases, with 15 bases between them. From germline, CDR1 is MNHNS and CDR2 SASEGT. The chain's CDR3 is CASSWARETGNTIYF. The CDR3 bases are TGTGCCAGCAGTTGGGCCCGCGAAACGGGAAACACCATATATTTT.

V is TRBV28 and J is TRBJ1-6; D ambiguous. The germline V gene has CDR1 MDHEN and CDR2 SYDVKM. The ends were cut back, 3 bases at V and 2 bases at J, with 11 bases in the middle. The CDR3 is 16 amino acids. CDR3: CASSFHGGPYNSPLHF. CDR3 nucleotide sequence: TGTGCCAGCAGTTTTCATGGAGGTCCCTATAATTCACCCCTCCACTTT.

The chain employs TRBV4-3 and TRBJ1-3, with TRBD1 identical over 9 bases. CDR3 size: 16 residues. Trimming at V came to 1 base and at J to 3 bases, leaving 4 bases not matched to a gene. Looked up from germline, CDR1 is LGHNA and CDR2 is YSLEER. The CDR3 sequence is CASSQGPGQGGNTIYF. The CDR3 coding sequence is TGCGCCAGCAGCCAAGGACCGGGACAGGGTGGAAACACCATATATTTT.

The V and J genes are TRBV7-3 and TRBJ2-2, with D uncertain. CDR3 size: 17 residues. The V end lost 1 base, the J end lost 0 bases, and 12 bases lay between the germline ends. From germline, CDR1 is SGHTA and CDR2 FQGTGA. CDR3 loop: CASSLRGGPSNTGELFF. Here the CDR3 DNA reads TGTGCCAGCAGCTTAAGAGGCGGACCCTCGAACACCGGGGAGCTGTTTTTT.

The chain joins TRBV27 to TRBJ2-1; 8 nucleotides agree with TRBD1. The CDR3 runs 15 residues. CDR1 and CDR2 (germline): MNHEY, SMNVEV (reference sequence). J lost 7 bases, V lost 4 bases, and 9 bases had no gene match. Here the CDR3 reads CASSSLGQGKNEQFF. DNA of the CDR3: TGTGCCAGCAGTTCCCTAGGACAGGGTAAAAATGAGCAGTTCTTC.

The chain joins TRBV10-1 to TRBJ1-2; D remains ambiguous. Germline CDR1 reads WNHNN; CDR2 reads SYGVQD (reference sequence). CDR3 length equals 17 residues. The V end was cut by 8 bases, the J end by 8 bases, with 30 bases between. The DNA for the CDR3 is TGCGCCAGCCGTTTGAACCTAAGACGTACCTTCACGTGGGGCTACACCTTC. It yields the protein CASRLNLRRTFTWGYTF.

This chain links TRBV19 with TRBJ1-2; D is undetermined. Looked up from germline, CDR1 is LNHDA and CDR2 is SQIVND (reference sequence). Trimming took 7 bases from V and 8 from J, leaving 17 bases between them. This CDR3 spans 13 amino acids. CDR3 in DNA: TGTGCCAGTATATCCCTCGCCGGTTCGGGCTACACCTTC. Its protein is CASISLAGSGYTF.

The chain carries TRBV6-2 or TRBV6-3 and TRBJ1-3, with unresolved D. Looked up from germline, CDR1 is MNHEY and CDR2 is SVGEGT. The V end lost 6 bases, the J end lost 0 bases, and 15 bases lay between the germline ends. The CDR3 totals 16 residues. The CDR3 reads CASSPRRPSSGNTIYF. The CDR3 coding sequence is TGTGCCAGCAGCCCCCGGCGGCCGAGCTCTGGAAACACCATATATTTT.

The V call is TRBV5-8, the J call TRBJ1-5; maybe TRBD1 (5 bases). The CDR3 runs to 16 residues. Germline V gene lookup returns CDR1 SGHTS and CDR2 YDEGEE. V gave up 2 bases and J gave up 4 bases, with 16 bases separating them. CDR3 amino acids: CASSLVRGIGNQPQHF. Here the CDR3 DNA reads TGTGCCAGCAGCTTAGTGCGGGGGATTGGGAATCAGCCCCAGCATTTT.

The V call is TRBV19, the J call TRBJ2-5; no definite D call. This CDR3 is built from 12 residues. V lost 6 bases and J 4 bases, leaving 9 bases between the germline ends. Germline V gene lookup returns CDR1 LNHDA and CDR2 SQIVND (reference sequence). The CDR3 spells CASSAPRETQYF. For the CDR3, the DNA is TGTGCCAGTAGCGCACCAAGAGAGACCCAGTACTTC.

The chain recombines TRBV6-2 or TRBV6-3 with TRBJ2-7; the D gene is possibly TRBD1 (5 bases). This CDR3 has 13 residues. Germline lookup yields CDR1 MNHEY and CDR2 SVGEGT. V shed 0 bases and J shed 4 bases, with 7 bases lying between them. CDR3 in amino acids: CASSYSRAYEQYF. DNA of the CDR3: TGTGCCAGCAGTTACTCCAGGGCGTACGAGCAGTACTTC.

V and J are TRBV5-1 and TRBJ2-3; D call uncertain. Germline CDR1 SGHRS, CDR2 YFSETQ. This CDR3 region has 14 residues. The V gene lost 4 bases and the J gene lost 4 bases, with 13 bases spanning the gap. CDR3 bases: TGCGCCAGCAGCCTCCCGACCCTCCCAGATACGCAGTATTTT. Translation: CASSLPTLPDTQYF.

This sequence joins TRBV3-1 (or the pseudogene TRBV3-2) and TRBJ2-1; possible D gene TRBD2, 7 bases. The length of the CDR3 is 15 residues. V gave up 8 bases and J gave up 2 bases, with 16 bases separating them. Per the germline V gene, CDR1 is LGHDT and CDR2 is YNNKEL (reference sequence). The CDR3 region is CASAGLGGPYNEQFF. CDR3 nucleotides: TGTGCCAGCGCTGGATTGGGGGGGCCCTACAATGAGCAGTTCTTC.

The chain recombines TRBV19 with TRBJ1-5; 8 bases are shared with TRBD1. Trimming cost V 4 bases and J 9 bases; bases outside gene matches: 5. Germline-derived CDR1 and CDR2 are LNHDA and SQIVND (reference sequence). The CDR3 covers 13 residues. The CDR3: CASSTDRGGPQHF. The CDR3 coding sequence is TGTGCCAGTAGTACCGACAGGGGTGGGCCCCAGCATTTT.

This clone is a singleton in its sample. V is TRBV7-6 and J is TRBJ2-1; 8 bases match TRBD2. Per germline, CDR1 SGHVS and CDR2 FNYEAQ. This CDR3 contains 15 residues. V lost 7 bases, J lost 5 bases, and 10 bases stayed unmatched. CDR3 coding DNA: TGTGCCAGCAACGTCGGGGGGGGAAACGACAATGAGCAGTTCTTC. Protein: CASNVGGGNDNEQFF.

The chain recombines TRBV9 with TRBJ1-2; D uncertain. Trimming shortened V by 0 bases and J by 8 bases, and 8 bases separated the two germline ends. The CDR3 totals 12 residues. Germline loops: CDR1 SGDLS, CDR2 YYNGEE. The CDR3 here is CASSVGEVGYTF. For the CDR3, the DNA is TGTGCCAGCAGCGTAGGAGAGGTCGGCTACACCTTC.

As DNA, the CDR3 is TGTGCCAGCAGCCCCTTTGCGGGAGGGAATCAAGAGACCCAGTACTTC. Translation gives CASSPFAGGNQETQYF. The chain employs TRBV7-8 and TRBJ2-5; 9 nucleotides align to TRBD2. Germline V gives CDR1 SGHVS, CDR2 FQNEAQ. V lost 5 bases to trimming and J lost 2 bases; unmatched junction nucleotides: 9. There are 16 residues in the CDR3.

This rearrangement joins TRBV5-4 to TRBJ2-1, with TRBD2 matching over 9 bases. J was trimmed by 8 bases and V by 0 bases; bases with no gene match: 9. CDR3 length: 16 residues. The V gene's germline CDR1 is SGHNT and CDR2 YYREEE (reference sequence). CDR3 coding DNA: TGTGCCAGCAGCTTGGGTGCGCGGGGGGGCCTTCATGAGCAGTTCTTC. Amino acids: CASSLGARGGLHEQFF. The full variable domain, its missing parts supplied by reference TRBV5-4 and TRBJ2-1, is ETGVTQSPTHLIKTRGQQVTLRCSSQSGHNTVSWYQQALGQGPQFIFQYYREEENGRGNFPPRFSGLQFPNYSSELNVNALELDDSALYLCASSLGARGGLHEQFFGPGTRLTVL.

This clone was observed a single time. The chain has TRBV6-2 or TRBV6-3 and TRBJ2-1; the D is unclear. The germline gives CDR1 MNHEY, CDR2 SVGEGT. The CDR3 length is 14 residues. Trimming removed 8 bases from V and 8 bases from J, with 19 bases in between. CDR3 nucleotide sequence: TGTGCCAGCGGCCGCCCGAGACGTGGTGATGAGCAGTTCTTC. Residues: CASGRPRRGDEQFF.